This entry lists 23 T cell receptor beta chains sequenced from one sample in a study of T cell clonality in common variable immunodeficiency. This table comes from immunoSEQ multiplex PCR, and its TCRdb copy is limited to in-frame clones, with some not included. The sample holds about 42,000 clones, and no clone turns up only once. The source material was peripheral blood mononuclear cells. These receptors came from a person aged 18-70 years in good health.

This clone was seen many times. With the read ending 3 residues before the CDR3 end, the germline J gene is used to fill in that end. This chain links TRBV19 with TRBJ2-5; D is perhaps TRBD1 (5 bases). Germline V gene data show CDR1 as LNHDA and CDR2 as SQIVND (reference sequence). CDR3 length: 16 amino acids. V lost 3 bases, J lost 5 bases, and 19 bases lay in between. CDR3 sequence reads: CASSIARQGLGETQYF. Incomplete CDR3 DNA: TGTGCCAGTAGTATCGCCCGTCAGGGTTTAGGGGAGACC.

In this sample, this clone turned up many times. The read finishes 3 residues shy of the CDR3 end, and the germline J gene is used to complete it. The V gene is TRBV20-1, the J gene TRBJ2-3; 9 bases agree with TRBD1. The CDR3 runs to 15 residues. V shed 4 bases, J shed 2 bases, and the junction held 7 bases outside the gene matches. The V gene's germline CDR1 is DFQATT and CDR2 SNEGSKA (reference sequence). The part of the CDR3 DNA that was read is TGCAGTGCTACCGCGACAGGGGGTGACACAGATACG. This encodes CSATATGGDTDT. The full CDR3 protein reads CSATATGGDTDTQYF.

This clone has at least ten counts. The sequenced part of the CDR3 DNA is TGCAGCGTTGTAAGGTCGGGGGACGAG. Translated: CSVVRSGDE. In full, the CDR3 reads CSVVRSGDEQYF. The genes are TRBV29-1 and TRBJ2-7, with D perhaps TRBD2 (6 bases). The read comes to an end 3 residues before the CDR3 does, leaving the germline J gene to fill in the end. The CDR3 contains 12 residues. The V and J ends lost 4 bases and 5 bases respectively, with 12 bases between them. In germline, CDR1 is SQVTM, CDR2 ANQGSEA.

There are a few counts of this clone. The CDR3 end falls 3 residues outside the read, so it is completed with the germline J gene. The V and J genes are TRBV7-2 and TRBJ1-2; 8 nucleotides line up with TRBD1. Per the germline V gene, CDR1 is SGHTA and CDR2 is FQGNSA. V dropped 2 bases and J dropped 6; count of bases not matched to a gene: 5. This CDR3 comprises 14 residues. CDR3 bases read: TGTGCCAGCAGCTTATCAACAGGGGGTAATGGC. It encodes CASSLSTGGNG. The whole CDR3 region reads CASSLSTGGNGYTF.

This clone was seen at least ten times. CDR3: CASSISVNTGYTF. The part of the CDR3 DNA that was read is TGTGCCAGTAGTATCTCGGTTAATACGGGC. The chain is built from TRBV19 and TRBJ1-2, with unresolved D. The sequenced fragment ends 3 residues before the CDR3 boundary, so the rest is inferred from the germline J gene. Germline V gives CDR1 LNHDA, CDR2 SQIVND (reference sequence). The CDR3 covers 13 residues.

At least ten counts were recorded for this clone. The missing CDR3 end, 3 residues past where the read stops, is filled in from the germline J gene. The chain carries TRBV12-3 or TRBV12-4 and TRBJ2-7, with 10 bases lining up with TRBD1. This CDR3 region has 15 residues. With V trimmed by 3 bases and J by 1 base, 3 bases remained unmatched. The CDR3 bases that were read are TGTGCCAGCAGTTTCGGACAGGGGGATTCCTACGAG. It yields the protein CASSFGQGDSYE. The full-length CDR3 reads as CASSFGQGDSYEQYF.

This clone was seen at least ten times. The CDR3 end is not reached by the read, which stops 3 residues before it; the germline J gene fills it in. The chain carries TRBV5-1 and TRBJ2-1, with a tentative D call TRBD1 (6 bases). Germline V gene sequence: CDR1 SGHRS, CDR2 YFSETQ. The V end was cut by 5 bases, the J end by 5 bases, with 11 bases between. The CDR3 sequence is 13 residues long. CDR3 in amino acids: CASRPGQNNEQFF. The sequenced part of the CDR3 DNA is TGCGCCAGCAGACCTGGACAGAACAATGAG.

This clone was seen repeatedly, ten times or more. The read finishes 3 residues shy of the CDR3 end, and the germline J gene is used to complete it. The rearrangement links TRBV2 to TRBJ2-3, with D unclear. Trimming stripped 6 bases from V and 2 bases from J, with 6 bases between. This CDR3 has 12 amino acids. Germline CDR1 is SNHLY and CDR2 is FYNNEI. CDR3 protein: CASSVNTDTQYF. Partial CDR3 DNA: TGTGCCAGCAGCGTAAACACAGATACG.

This clone was detected many times. Sequencing ends 3 residues short of the CDR3 end; the germline J gene provides the rest. The chain recombines TRBV5-1 with TRBJ1-3; D is possibly TRBD1 (6 bases). Trimming stripped 6 bases from V and 4 bases from J, with 17 bases between. Germline V gives CDR1 SGHRS, CDR2 YFSETQ. CDR3 length: 15 amino acids. Incomplete CDR3 DNA: TGCGCCAGCAAGAAAGCCACAGGGCTCGGAAACACC. It codes for CASKKATGLGNT. The complete CDR3 reads CASKKATGLGNTIYF. Complete variable domain (other parts from reference TRBV5-1 and TRBJ1-3): KAGVTQTPRYLIKTRGQQVTLSCSPISGHRSVSWYQQTPGQGLQFLFEYFSETQRNKGNFPGRFSGRQFSNSRSEMNVSTLELGDSALYLCASKKATGLGNTIYFGEGSWLTVV.

For this clone: With the read ending 3 residues before the CDR3 end, the germline J gene is used to fill in that end. The chain carries TRBV18 and TRBJ2-2; possibly TRBD2 for D (5 bases). V was pared by 3 bases and J by 0 bases, with 11 bases between. This CDR3 contains 16 residues. CDR1 and CDR2 (germline): KGHSH, LQKENI. CDR3 residues: CASSPVQLANTGELFF. The sequenced part of the CDR3 DNA is TGTGCCAGCTCACCGGTTCAACTAGCGAACACCGGGGAG. The full variable domain, rest sourced from reference TRBV18 and TRBJ2-2, is NAGVMQNPRHLVRRRGQEARLRCSPMKGHSHVYWYRQLPEEGLKFMVYLQKENIIDESGMPKERFSAEFPKEGPSILRIQQVVRGDSAAYFCASSPVQLANTGELFFGEGSRLTVL.

This clone was counted between two and nine times. At one of its ends the junction is not consistent with the germline gene, which may arise from a read error. The CDR3 is cut off 3 residues early in the read; its end comes from the germline J gene. The chain uses TRBV19 and TRBJ2-1; TRBD1 might be the D (6 bases). The germline V gene encodes CDR1 LNHDA and CDR2 SQIVND (reference sequence). The CDR3 runs 15 residues. Partial CDR3 DNA: TGTGCCAGTAGTGTACGGGACACCTCCTACGATGAG. This encodes CASSVRDTSYDE. The whole CDR3 sequence is CASSVRDTSYDEQFF. The full variable domain, with the rest looked up from reference TRBV19 and TRBJ2-1, is DGGITQSPKYLFRKEGQNVTLSCEQNLNHDAMYWYRQDPGQGLRLIYYSQIVNDFQKGDIAEGYSVSREKKESFPLTVTSAQKNPTAFYLCASSVRDTSYDEQFFGPGTRLTVL.

Many counts were recorded for this clone. The DNA ends 3 residues before the CDR3 does, and the rest of the CDR3 is filled in from the germline J gene. V is TRBV5-4 and J is TRBJ2-5, with TRBD1 matching over 9 bases. Trimming cost V 4 bases and J 3 bases; bases outside gene matches: 4. Germline CDR1 SGHNT, CDR2 YYREEE (reference sequence). There are 14 residues in the CDR3. CDR3 DNA, as far as it was read: TGTGCCAGCAGCCCGGGACAGGGCAAAGAGACC. Its translation is CASSPGQGKET. The full CDR3 protein reads CASSPGQGKETQYF.

This clone was counted only a few times. The CDR3 is cut off 3 residues early in the read; its end comes from the germline J gene. The genes are TRBV7-8 and TRBJ1-6; perhaps TRBD1 as D (6 bases). CDR3 length: 14 amino acids. Germline CDR1 SGHVS, CDR2 FQNEAQ. CDR3 DNA, as far as it was read: TGTGCCAGCAGCCCTTCGGGCAGGGGATCCCCC. This encodes CASSPSGRGSP. The entire CDR3 protein is CASSPSGRGSPLHF.

The table lists this clone with many counts. The read finishes 3 residues shy of the CDR3 end, and the germline J gene is used to complete it. The chain carries TRBV5-1 and TRBJ2-3, with D unresolved. Trimming left V 7 bases short and J 0 bases short, with 18 bases between. The CDR3 has 16 residues. CDR1 is SGHRS, CDR2 YFSETQ, per germline. Incomplete CDR3 DNA: TGCGCCAGCTCCTGGCCCGCAGGAAGAAGCACAGATACG. Protein product: CASSWPAGRSTDT. The whole CDR3 protein reads CASSWPAGRSTDTQYF. Full variable domain (missing parts from reference TRBV5-1 and TRBJ2-3): KAGVTQTPRYLIKTRGQQVTLSCSPISGHRSVSWYQQTPGQGLQFLFEYFSETQRNKGNFPGRFSGRQFSNSRSEMNVSTLELGDSALYLCASSWPAGRSTDTQYFGPGTRLTVL.

This clone was observed many times. The read falls 3 residues short of the CDR3 end, and the missing part is taken from the germline J gene. The chain recombines TRBV2 with TRBJ1-1; TRBD1 matches 7 bases. Germline CDR1 reads SNHLY; CDR2 reads FYNNEI. The CDR3 has 18 amino acids. Unmatched junction bases numbered 11, after V lost 1 base and J lost 0 bases. The CDR3 here is CASSEEGVTGSVNTEAFF. The sequenced part of the CDR3 DNA is TGTGCCAGCAGTGAAGAAGGTGTGACAGGGAGCGTGAACACTGAA.

The table lists this clone with many counts. The CDR3 end is not reached by the read, which stops 3 residues before it; the germline J gene fills it in. This rearrangement joins TRBV5-1 to TRBJ1-2, with D unclear. This CDR3 is 14 amino acids long. The V gene's germline CDR1 is SGHRS and CDR2 YFSETQ. Trimming took off 4 bases at V and 7 bases at J, with 17 bases between the two ends. The sequenced CDR3 bases are TGCGCCAGCAGCCCACAACCGTCTTCGGGTGGC. It is translated as CASSPQPSSGG. The entire CDR3 protein reads CASSPQPSSGGYTF.

This clone was counted many times. The read is 3 residues too short to cover the CDR3 end, so that end is filled in from the germline J gene. V gene TRBV9 combines with J gene TRBJ2-1; 7 positions match TRBD2. Germline assignment: CDR1 SGDLS and CDR2 YYNGEE. The CDR3 is 15 amino acids. J was trimmed by 3 bases and V by 0 bases; bases with no gene match: 3. CDR3 sequence reads: CASSVGGGGYNEQFF. Partial CDR3 DNA: TGTGCCAGCAGCGTAGGAGGCGGGGGCTACAATGAG.

This clone was observed at least ten times. The read falls 3 residues short of the CDR3 end, and the missing part is taken from the germline J gene. V usage is TRBV20-1 and J usage is TRBJ2-1; D might be TRBD2 (6 bases). Trimming cost V 5 bases and J 0 bases, with 17 bases left between them. The germline V gene encodes CDR1 DFQATT and CDR2 SNEGSKA (reference sequence). The CDR3 is made up of 16 amino acids. The CDR3 sequence is CSARPGLDLSYNEQFF. CDR3 bases read: TGCAGTGCTCGTCCGGGACTCGACCTCTCCTACAATGAG.

This clone was found many times. The CDR3 goes on 3 residues after the read ends, and that part is filled in from the germline J gene. The J gene is TRBJ2-3, the V gene TRBV6-1; 12 bases agree with TRBD2. Trimming at V came to 2 bases and at J to 0 bases, leaving 3 bases not matched to a gene. There are 17 residues in the CDR3. Germline V gene lookup returns CDR1 MNHNS and CDR2 SASEGT. The CDR3 here is CASSELAGGASTDTQYF. The covered CDR3 bases are TGTGCCAGCAGTGAACTAGCGGGGGGGGCTAGCACAGATACG.

The sample holds many counts of this clone. The read terminates 3 residues ahead of where the CDR3 ends, so the germline J gene completes it. This sequence joins TRBV6-1 and TRBJ2-5; 13 bases line up with TRBD2. Germline trimming cut 2 bases from V and 5 bases from J; bases unmatched to any gene: 5. CDR3 length: 16 residues. Per germline, CDR1 MNHNS and CDR2 SASEGT. The CDR3 bases that were read are TGTGCCAGCAGTGAACCGAGGACTAGCGGGAGTGAGACC. Its protein product is CASSEPRTSGSET. From start to end, the CDR3 is CASSEPRTSGSETQYF.

This clone was seen ten or more times. The observed sequence ends 3 residues before the CDR3 terminus, with the missing tail filled in from the germline J gene. The chain has TRBV6-2 or TRBV6-3 and TRBJ2-4; 9 nucleotides match TRBD1. Per the germline V gene, CDR1 is MNHEY and CDR2 is SVGEGT. V lost 0 bases, J lost 7 bases, and 4 bases stayed unmatched. CDR3 length: 15 amino acids. Here the CDR3 reads CASSYSGQGSNIQYF. The sequenced part of the CDR3 DNA is TGTGCCAGCAGTTACTCGGGACAGGGTTCGAACATT.

This clone was seen at least ten times. The read ends 3 residues early relative to the CDR3; the germline J gene fills the gap. This sequence joins TRBV6-1 and TRBJ2-2; 7 bases agree with TRBD2. Unmatched junction bases numbered 3, after V lost 4 bases and J lost 1 base. The germline CDR1 and CDR2 sequences are MNHNS and SASEGT. This CDR3 contains 15 residues. CDR3 DNA (partial): TGTGCCAGCAGTGCCGGGACTATGAACACCGGGGAG. Translation gives CASSAGTMNTGE. The entire CDR3 reads CASSAGTMNTGELFF.

At least ten counts were recorded for this clone. The CDR3 end is not reached by the read, which stops 3 residues before it; the germline J gene fills it in. The J gene is TRBJ1-1, the V gene TRBV5-1; possible D gene TRBD1, 6 bases. This CDR3 contains 13 residues. From germline, CDR1 is SGHRS and CDR2 YFSETQ. The ends were cut back, 4 bases at V and 3 bases at J, with 10 bases in the middle. Partial CDR3 DNA: TGCGCCAGCAGCCTGGACAGTTACACTGAA. Its translation: CASSLDSYTE. The whole CDR3 protein reads CASSLDSYTEAFF. Variable domain in full (rest from reference TRBV5-1 and TRBJ1-1): KAGVTQTPRYLIKTRGQQVTLSCSPISGHRSVSWYQQTPGQGLQFLFEYFSETQRNKGNFPGRFSGRQFSNSRSEMNVSTLELGDSALYLCASSLDSYTEAFFGQGTRLTVV.